The 5 T cell receptor beta chains in this list originate from one sample, sequenced in a study of blood T cell repertoires in COVID-19. This table comes from immunoSEQ multiplex PCR, and its TCRdb copy is limited to in-frame clones, with some not included. The sample contains a few hundred thousand clones, around nine tenths of which appear only once. Sequencing input: peripheral blood. These receptors originate from a woman aged 70 to 79 with active or convalescent COVID-19.

The chain links TRBV29-1 to TRBJ2-3; 11 positions match TRBD1. With 7 bases clipped from V and 10 bases from J, the junction kept 16 bases outside the gene matches. The CDR3 has 15 residues. Germline-derived CDR1 and CDR2 are SQVTM and ANQGSEA. The chain's CDR3 is CSARSPGQGAEAQYF. The CDR3 coding sequence is TGCAGCGCGCGATCCCCCGGACAGGGGGCGGAGGCGCAGTATTTT.

The chain is built from TRBV24-1 and TRBJ2-1, with TRBD1 as a possible D gene (5 bases). CDR1 and CDR2 (germline): KGHDR, SFDVKD. CDR3 length equals 13 residues. V was shortened by 4 bases and J by 6 bases, with 9 bases between the two germline ends. The CDR3 DNA follows: TGTGCCACCAGTGAGGGGCGGCCCAATGAGCAGTTCTTC. Translated: CATSEGRPNEQFF.

J is TRBJ1-2 and V is TRBV29-1; D gene uncertain. Germline CDR1 SQVTM, CDR2 ANQGSEA. The CDR3 runs to 14 residues. V lost 6 bases and J 4 bases, leaving 18 bases between the germline ends. CDR3: CSVPSGRTSYGYTF. CDR3 nucleotides: TGCAGCGTCCCCTCCGGGAGGACTTCCTATGGCTACACCTTC. Based on the CDR3 plus reference TRBV29-1 and TRBJ1-2, the full variable domain is SAVISQKPSRDICQRGTSLTIQCQVDSQVTMMFWYRQQPGQSLTLIATANQGSEATYESGFVIDKFPISRPNLTFSTLTVSNMSPEDSSIYLCSVPSGRTSYGYTFGSGTRLTVV.

The CDR3: CSASAGTGYGYTF. CDR3 coding DNA: TGCAGTGCTAGTGCCGGGACAGGGTATGGCTACACCTTC. The rearrangement joins TRBV20-1 to TRBJ1-2; TRBD1 matches at 9 bases. Germline V gene lookup returns CDR1 DFQATT and CDR2 SNEGSKA (reference sequence). This CDR3 is built from 13 residues. The V and J ends lost 3 bases and 5 bases, in that order; junction bases with no gene match: 4.

This clone was found a few times. For the CDR3, the DNA is TGCAGCGTTGTCATAGACCCCTCCGGACAGCGAAACACTGAAGCTTTCTTT. Amino acids: CSVVIDPSGQRNTEAFF. The chain combines TRBV29-1 with TRBJ1-1; perhaps TRBD1 as D (6 bases). This CDR3 has 17 amino acids. The germline V gene has CDR1 SQVTM and CDR2 ANQGSEA. Trimming took off 4 bases at V and 2 bases at J, with 23 bases between the two ends.